This T cell receptor (beta chain) emerged from a study of cytomegalovirus exposure and HLA in healthy donors. The study's findings and limits: The sole available immune exposure information was CMV serostatus. About 90% or about 30% of the time was how often most TCR beta V segments were productive, according to an earlier analysis.

The primer mix had 60 Vbeta and 13 Jbeta primers. Clones were read by immunoSEQ multiplex PCR, and TCRdb kept only the in-frame ones, dropping some. The sample yields about 110,000 clones, roughly 73% seen once. Germline trimming cut 3 bases from V and 6 bases from J; bases unmatched to any gene: 8. The CDR3 contains 15 residues. CDR1 MGHDK and CDR2 SYGVNS come from the germline V gene. Remarks on this clone: Its specificity is not known.

This TCR was sampled from a young woman in good health and CMV-seronegative. The rearrangement links TRBV25-1 to TRBJ2-1, with TRBD2 matching over 7 bases. The specimen was PBMCs. The CDR3 here is CASSDSGGRFNEQFF. The CDR3 DNA follows: TGTGCCAGCAGTGATTCGGGAGGTCGGTTCAATGAGCAGTTCTTC.